This T cell receptor (beta chain) was documented in a study of lymphopenia after photon versus proton radiotherapy (dated by TCRdb to the late 2010s). In terms of the full investigation: In patients with gastrointestinal tumors who developed high-grade lymphopenia, the study compared the immunological effects of photon radiation therapy with those of proton radiation therapy. The cohort included 15 to 20 patients with gastrointestinal tumors who developed lymphopenia after receiving either photon or proton therapy. The goal of the study was to characterize the differences between the two radiation modalities in how they affect the immune system. Paper-wide results and their limitations: After the lymphocyte count nadir, oligoclonal expansion, especially of CD8+ Temra cells, was observed in photon-treated repertoires, and the drop in diversity was driven by this expansion. Proton-treated patients stayed relatively stable during treatment, while photon-treated patients lost naive T cells and TCR diversity and gained effector/memory populations. The survival association was assessed only in patients who died, and better survival with proton therapy was presented by the authors as a possibility rather than a demonstrated result. Across the cohort, an inverse correlation was found between a larger post-nadir drop in TCR diversity and overall survival time among patients who died.

As encoded in the germline V gene, CDR1 is MGHRA while CDR2 is YSYEKL. At the junction V is shortened by 3 bases and J by 5 bases; bases outside the gene matches: 3. Spanning cysteine to phenylalanine, the CDR3 consists of 16 amino acids. This entry keeps only the CDR3 DNA: 48 bases, framed from base 1. A word on this clone: Its target antigen remains unknown. Base qualities are not recorded, but no much larger clone differs from it by a single base.

The method behind the library was the immunoSEQ multiplex PCR assay. Alongside multiparametric flow cytometry, deep sequencing of rearranged TCR beta loci was used to profile the T cell repertoires. This is the immuneACCESS table as TCRdb keeps it, with only in-frame sequences that have V and J called. A part of the clones is gone; compared with another copy, unresolved V genes explain less than half, and the rest is unexplained. For this sample there are 150,000 to 200,000 clones; about 85% appear just once. The leading ten clones occupy about 4.7% of the sample. The sequence is built from TRBV4-1 and TRBJ2-1; TRBD2 aligns with 14 central bases. The starting material was peripheral blood, obtained from a patient treated with photon-based radiotherapy. This TCR was sampled from a man aged 45-65 years with gastric cancer. CDR3 protein: CASSQTGLAGDNEQFF. The DNA sequence reads TGCGCCAGCAGCCAGACGGGACTAGCGGGAGACAATGAGCAGTTCTTC.